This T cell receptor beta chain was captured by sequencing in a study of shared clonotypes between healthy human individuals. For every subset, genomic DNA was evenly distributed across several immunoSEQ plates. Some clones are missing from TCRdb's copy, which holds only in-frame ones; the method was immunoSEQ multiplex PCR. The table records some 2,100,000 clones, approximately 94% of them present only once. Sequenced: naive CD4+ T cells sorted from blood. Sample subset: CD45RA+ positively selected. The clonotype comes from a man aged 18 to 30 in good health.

The CDR3 DNA reads as TGTGCCAGCAGCTACGGGACTAGCGGGACCCAGTACTTC. Translated, it gives CASSYGTSGTQYF. The chain uses TRBV11-2 and TRBJ2-5, with 11 positions matching TRBD2. The length of the CDR3 is 13 residues. Trimming took 4 bases from V and 7 from J; bases not matched to a gene: 2. In germline, CDR1 is SGHAT, CDR2 FQNNGV.